The sequence of this T cell receptor beta chain was determined in a study of cytomegalovirus exposure and HLA in healthy donors. Study background: The early release's HLA-typed donors yielded 70 million to 85 million unique TCRs. Study findings and constraints: In a later analysis, at a false discovery rate of 0.05, over 15,000 TCR beta sequences were associated with HLA alleles. Follow-up analysis seemed to connect common viral pathogens with several of the most significant clusters identified.

It was with 60 Vbeta and 13 Jbeta primers that the PCR ran. TCRdb keeps only in-frame clones here, not all; method: immunoSEQ multiplex PCR. Found here are fewer than 110,000 clones, around two thirds of them singletons; the top ten hold 3% to 4%. A few counts support this clone. The target antigen is unknown. The CDR3 totals 14 residues. Trimming took 4 bases from V and 1 from J, leaving 10 bases between them. CDR1 is LGHNA and CDR2 is YNFKEQ in the germline V gene. The V and J genes are TRBV4-2 and TRBJ2-5; D may be TRBD2 (5 bases). The sample taken for sequencing was PBMCs. The TCR sequence derives from a woman aged 50 to 60 in good health and CMV-seronegative. The CDR3 sequence is CASSPQRTQETQYF. Written as DNA, the CDR3 is TGTGCCAGCAGCCCTCAGCGGACCCAAGAGACCCAGTACTTC.